This T cell receptor (beta chain) was sequenced for a study of T cells in Graves' hyperthyroidism and ophthalmopathy. General observations from the study: Most expanded thyroid clonotypes above 0.001 recurred in blood. Through a model of 13 V-J features, ophthalmopathy was separated from stable hyperthyroidism.

RNA transcripts provided the source from which TCR beta CDR3 regions were amplified. A set of HTBI primers served as the primers for a first-round RT-PCR of the TCR CDR3. In TCRdb, the multiplex PCR reads were re-called with MiXCR into one record per CDR3 protein. This sample has about 380,000 distinct CDR3 sequences, with about 14% found just once. This clonotype came up many times. Its antigen is not identified. Between the trimmed V and J ends, which lost 1 base and 4 bases, there was a span of 8 bases. The germline CDR1 and CDR2 sequences are SEHNR and FQNEAQ (reference sequence). The CDR3 covers 14 residues. Diagnoses rested on clinical symptoms, serum thyroxine and TRAb, thyroid ultrasound and orbital computed tomography. The PBMCs had their origin in approximately 10 ml of fresh peripheral blood.

The clonotype comes from a woman aged 30 to 39 with Graves' ophthalmopathy. The sample comprised blood. The gene calls are TRBV7-9 and TRBJ1-5; no reliable D call. The CDR3 bases are TGTGCCAGCAGCTTAGTGGGCAGAAATCAGCCCCAGCATTTT. Its protein is CASSLVGRNQPQHF.